The present entry profiles one TCR beta chain with its context. Only one count was recorded for this clone. This receptor's antigen is unknown. The record has no base qualities; no much larger clone is one base away. The data were taken from a study of graft-versus-host responses after intestinal transplantation listed by TCRdb under 2021. Regarding the research as a whole: The transplants that recipients got were multivisceral, liver-intestinal, or isolated intestinal. Donor T cell macrochimerism was defined as a peak of at least 4% donor T cells among recipient peripheral blood mononuclear cells. Instead of going to the commercial service, samples from a few later patients were sequenced in-house on an Illumina MiSeq and processed with MiXCR. The cohort enrolled about two dozen intestinal transplant recipients, one of whom was a retransplant, and a few patients without pretransplant specimens were excluded. After intestinal transplantation, graft-versus-host and host-versus-graft alloreactive T cell clones in the graft, circulation and bone marrow were tracked using bulk TCR-beta CDR3 sequencing. Alloreactive clones were identified by sequencing pre-transplant mixed lymphocyte reaction products and comparing these products with unstimulated pre-transplant donor and recipient T cells. Anti-thymocyte globulin induction was given to all recipients, followed by maintenance tacrolimus and steroids for 3 to 4 years.

The V end gives up 5 bases and the J end 4 bases, leaving 3 bases in the junction not matched to a gene. Taken from cysteine to phenylalanine, the CDR3 has 14 residues. Of all the DNA, just the CDR3 is kept, 42 bases in frame from base 1. CDR1 and CDR2, looked up from the germline V gene (reference sequence), are LNHDA and SQIVND. After transplant, bone marrow was aspirated from the posterior iliac crest or from another site selected by the physician. Broad study findings and their caveats: High GvH to HvG T cell clonal ratios were observed in the allografts of patients with donor T cell macrochimerism. The relatively low number and heterogeneity of intestinal transplant patients limited the conclusions. GvH clones turned up in recipient bone marrow, with some appearing earlier in ileal mucosa or blood, a pattern consistent with an intestinal mucosal origin. Early after transplant, peak levels of circulating GvH clones were found to be associated with declines in HvG clones.

To prepare the library, the immunoSEQ multiplex PCR assay was applied. For most patients, high-throughput TCR-beta CDR3 sequencing of genomic DNA was performed by Adaptive Biotechnologies. As for the authors' bioinformatics: Adaptive's ImmunoSEQ software was the source of the TCR sequencing data for around 20 patients, while three other patients were processed with MiXCR and VDJtools. CDR3 nucleotide sequences shared between donor and recipient were removed because their origin could not be assigned. To be classed as alloreactive, a clone needed at least 2-fold expansion over unstimulated cells and a minimum CFSE-low frequency of 0.002% (template counts) or 0.001% (read counts). A clone was considered mappable if detected in the sequenced pre-transplant spleen, lymph node, or MLR CFSE-low populations of the donor or recipient. Cumulative frequency of alloreactive clones was calculated as a percentage of all sequences weighted by copy number. Held by TCRdb, this immuneACCESS table contains in-frame sequences only and omits some clones. Under half of the omission traces to an unresolved V gene where checked; the cause of the rest is unknown. V and J calls and clone size are given by that table; D and trimming were obtained from the DNA. Here the sample has over 8,500 clones; roughly 96% occur a single time. The top ten clones comprise more than 15% of the sample.

The input for sequencing was bone marrow, taken about 500 days after intestinal transplantation. The sequence was obtained from a human patient who received an intestinal transplant, so some T cells may come from the graft donor. The chain is made from TRBV19 and TRBJ2-1; TRBD2 agrees with 9 junctional bases. The CDR3 reads CASSSLAGYNEQFF. The sequenced DNA: TGTGCCAGTAGTTCCCTAGCGGGGTACAATGAGCAGTTCTTC.